These T cell receptor beta chains were read from a single sample in a study of cytomegalovirus exposure and HLA in healthy donors. Repertoires were generated with immunoSEQ multiplex PCR, while TCRdb's copy carries only in-frame clones and drops some. The table includes approximately 270,000 clones, approximately 83% detected once. Sequencing used PBMCs. These receptors were obtained from a woman aged 18-30 years in good health and CMV-seronegative. The CDR3 runs from the conserved cysteine through the conserved F or W. The order of the fields is CDR3 DNA, CDR3 protein, clone size, V gene, J gene, D gene. D genes are given only for firm matches. Clone size is not always given. Where it is, it says once, few, many or a class for expanded clones.

cdr3_nt: TGTGCCAGCAGTGTCTTGTTAGGGGGAGAGAGGGGTTACAATGAGCAGTTCTTC; cdr3_aa: CASSVLLGGERGYNEQFF; clone_size: once; v_call: TRBV6-1; j_call: TRBJ2-1; d_call: NA
cdr3_nt: TGCGCCAGCAGTGAGCCGGGGCGGGGATCCTACGAGCAGTACTTC; cdr3_aa: CASSEPGRGSYEQYF; clone_size: few; v_call: TRBV10-2; j_call: TRBJ2-7; d_call: NA
cdr3_nt: TGTGCCAGCTCACAGGACAGGGCCAGGGGTCAGCCCCAGCATTTT; cdr3_aa: CASSQDRARGQPQHF; clone_size: NA; v_call: TRBV18; j_call: TRBJ1-5; d_call: TRBD1
cdr3_nt: TGTGCCAGCAGTTTAAACAGGGCAACCTACGAGCAGTACTTC; cdr3_aa: CASSLNRATYEQYF; clone_size: NA; v_call: TRBV27; j_call: TRBJ2-7; d_call: NA
cdr3_nt: TGTGCCAGCAGCTTAAATTACTTCACGGGGGGTGAGCAGTTCTTC; cdr3_aa: CASSLNYFTGGEQFF; clone_size: NA; v_call: TRBV13; j_call: TRBJ2-1; d_call: TRBD2
cdr3_nt: TGTGCCAGCAAGACAGGGTTAGGTTGGTATGGCTACACCTTC; cdr3_aa: CASKTGLGWYGYTF; clone_size: once; v_call: TRBV6-5; j_call: TRBJ1-2; d_call: TRBD1
cdr3_nt: TGTGCCAGCACAGACAGGAGGCAGGAAAACACTGAAGCTTTCTTT; cdr3_aa: CASTDRRQENTEAFF; clone_size: NA; v_call: TRBV25-1; j_call: TRBJ1-1; d_call: NA
cdr3_nt: TGTGCCAGCAGGGGACTCGCTTCAGATACGCAGTATTTT; cdr3_aa: CASRGLASDTQYF; clone_size: NA; v_call: TRBV6-5; j_call: TRBJ2-3; d_call: NA
cdr3_nt: TGTGCCAGCTCACCAGTTCGGGGGGACAGGACTTATGGCTACACCTTC; cdr3_aa: CASSPVRGDRTYGYTF; clone_size: NA; v_call: TRBV18; j_call: TRBJ1-2; d_call: TRBD1
cdr3_nt: TGCGCCAGCAGCCAAGATGGGGCAGGGATTAGGGATACGCAGTATTTT; cdr3_aa: CASSQDGAGIRDTQYF; clone_size: NA; v_call: TRBV4-3; j_call: TRBJ2-3; d_call: NA
cdr3_nt: TGTGCCAGCAGCCAAGATCGTATCGGAGCCACTGAAGCTTTCTTT; cdr3_aa: CASSQDRIGATEAFF; clone_size: NA; v_call: TRBV14; j_call: TRBJ1-1; d_call: NA
cdr3_nt: TGTGCCAGTAGTATCGGGGACACAAGATCCTACGAGCAGTACTTC; cdr3_aa: CASSIGDTRSYEQYF; clone_size: NA; v_call: TRBV19; j_call: TRBJ2-7; d_call: NA
cdr3_nt: TGTGCCATCACTAGGGGGCTAGGAGGGACTGAAGCTTTCTTT; cdr3_aa: CAITRGLGGTEAFF; clone_size: once; v_call: TRBV10-3; j_call: TRBJ1-1; d_call: TRBD1
cdr3_nt: TGTGCCAGCAGTCGGACAGAGGGCACTTCACCCCTCCACTTT; cdr3_aa: CASSRTEGTSPLHF; clone_size: few; v_call: TRBV6-5; j_call: TRBJ1-6; d_call: NA
cdr3_nt: TGTGCCAGCAATGGGGCGGCAGGTCCCTACGAGCAGTACTTC; cdr3_aa: CASNGAAGPYEQYF; clone_size: NA; v_call: TRBV5-6; j_call: TRBJ2-7; d_call: NA
cdr3_nt: TGTGCCAGCAGTTTCCCCTGGAGCTCCTATAATTCACCCCTCCACTTT; cdr3_aa: CASSFPWSSYNSPLHF; clone_size: few; v_call: TRBV28; j_call: TRBJ1-6; d_call: NA
cdr3_nt: TGTGCCAGCAGTCGAAGCCACATGGGGGGAGCAGATACGCAGTATTTT; cdr3_aa: CASSRSHMGGADTQYF; clone_size: NA; v_call: TRBV9; j_call: TRBJ2-3; d_call: NA
cdr3_nt: TGCGCCAGCAGTCCCGGGAGGGCCTACTCTGGAAACACCATATATTTT; cdr3_aa: CASSPGRAYSGNTIYF; clone_size: NA; v_call: TRBV5-1; j_call: TRBJ1-3; d_call: NA
cdr3_nt: TGCAGCGTACCACAGGGGAACAATGAGCAGTTCTTC; cdr3_aa: CSVPQGNNEQFF; clone_size: NA; v_call: TRBV29-1; j_call: TRBJ2-1; d_call: TRBD1
cdr3_nt: TGTGCCAGCAGCGAAGACCGGGAGACAAAAATACGAAGGGGGGAGCTGTTTTTT; cdr3_aa: CASSEDRETKIRRGELFF; clone_size: NA; v_call: TRBV5-4; j_call: TRBJ2-2; d_call: NA
cdr3_nt: TGTGCCAGCAGCCCCCGGTGGGGGGGCAACACCGGGGAGCTGTTTTTT; cdr3_aa: CASSPRWGGNTGELFF; clone_size: few; v_call: TRBV7-9; j_call: TRBJ2-2; d_call: NA
cdr3_nt: TGTGCCAGCACGGGGAACACTGAAGCTTTCTTT; cdr3_aa: CASTGNTEAFF; clone_size: once; v_call: TRBV28; j_call: TRBJ1-1; d_call: NA
cdr3_nt: TGTGCCAGCAGCTTAGCGCCTGAGTCTAGCGGGGGGAACACAGATACGCAGTATTTT; cdr3_aa: CASSLAPESSGGNTDTQYF; clone_size: NA; v_call: TRBV7-8; j_call: TRBJ2-3; d_call: TRBD2
cdr3_nt: TGTGCCAGCAGTGAAGCGCTTCTTATTAGGGGCGGCGAGCAGTACTTC; cdr3_aa: CASSEALLIRGGEQYF; clone_size: NA; v_call: TRBV2; j_call: TRBJ2-7; d_call: NA
cdr3_nt: TGCGCCAGCAGCCAACCCAACAGGGGGCGACGGAATGAGCAGTTCTTC; cdr3_aa: CASSQPNRGRRNEQFF; clone_size: NA; v_call: TRBV4-1; j_call: TRBJ2-1; d_call: TRBD1
cdr3_nt: TGTGCCAGCAGTTCGGCGACAGGGTCCTCCTACGAGCAGTACTTC; cdr3_aa: CASSSATGSSYEQYF; clone_size: NA; v_call: TRBV6-6; j_call: TRBJ2-7; d_call: TRBD1
cdr3_nt: TGTGCCAGCAGTGAATTAGGCCCTGGGGCGGGGGGGCTAAAGCAGTTCTTC; cdr3_aa: CASSELGPGAGGLKQFF; clone_size: NA; v_call: TRBV2; j_call: TRBJ2-1; d_call: TRBD2
cdr3_nt: TGTGCCAGCAGGGCTAGCGGGAGGGATTACGAGCAGTACTTC; cdr3_aa: CASRASGRDYEQYF; clone_size: NA; v_call: TRBV27; j_call: TRBJ2-7; d_call: TRBD2
cdr3_nt: TGTGCCAGCAGGCGGGACAGGGAAGGGGAGCTGTTTTTT; cdr3_aa: CASRRDREGELFF; clone_size: once; v_call: TRBV5-4; j_call: TRBJ2-2; d_call: TRBD1
cdr3_nt: TGCGCCAGCAGCCAAATCCGACAAACCGGGGAGCTGTTTTTT; cdr3_aa: CASSQIRQTGELFF; clone_size: NA; v_call: TRBV4-3; j_call: TRBJ2-2; d_call: NA
cdr3_nt: TGTGCCAGCAGCTTAGGACAGGGGGGCTATGGCTACACCTTC; cdr3_aa: CASSLGQGGYGYTF; clone_size: once; v_call: TRBV7-6; j_call: TRBJ1-2; d_call: TRBD1
cdr3_nt: TGTGCCAGCACTAGCGTACCGGGGGGGCCTGGTGAGCAGTTCTTC; cdr3_aa: CASTSVPGGPGEQFF; clone_size: NA; v_call: TRBV27; j_call: TRBJ2-1; d_call: TRBD2
cdr3_nt: TGTGCCAGCAGTTACGGACTAGCGGGAGCAGATACGCAGTATTTT; cdr3_aa: CASSYGLAGADTQYF; clone_size: NA; v_call: TRBV6-6; j_call: TRBJ2-3; d_call: TRBD2
cdr3_nt: TGTGCCAGCATCTATGCTGACAGGATCTATGGCTACACCTTC; cdr3_aa: CASIYADRIYGYTF; clone_size: NA; v_call: TRBV7-3; j_call: TRBJ1-2; d_call: NA
cdr3_nt: TGCGCCAGCAGCTTGGCCGGGACAGGGGAAAACGAGCAGTACTTC; cdr3_aa: CASSLAGTGENEQYF; clone_size: NA; v_call: TRBV5-1; j_call: TRBJ2-7; d_call: TRBD1
cdr3_nt: TGTGCCAGCAGCTTAGATCCAGGGGGAAGCTACACCTTC; cdr3_aa: CASSLDPGGSYTF; clone_size: NA; v_call: TRBV11-2; j_call: TRBJ1-2; d_call: TRBD1
cdr3_nt: TGTGCCAGCAGTACCTGGACAGGGGGTTATGGCTACACCTTC; cdr3_aa: CASSTWTGGYGYTF; clone_size: NA; v_call: TRBV6-5; j_call: TRBJ1-2; d_call: TRBD1
cdr3_nt: TGTGCCAGCAGCGTACCCGGGACAGGCGCAGTCGAGCAGTACTTC; cdr3_aa: CASSVPGTGAVEQYF; clone_size: NA; v_call: TRBV9; j_call: TRBJ2-7; d_call: TRBD1
cdr3_nt: TGTGCCAGTAGTAGAACCGGGACTAGCGGCTCCTACGAGCAGTACTTC; cdr3_aa: CASSRTGTSGSYEQYF; clone_size: once; v_call: TRBV19; j_call: TRBJ2-7; d_call: TRBD2
cdr3_nt: TGTGCCAGCAGTTCGGCGGGCCAAGAGACCCAGTACTTC; cdr3_aa: CASSSAGQETQYF; clone_size: NA; v_call: TRBV6-5; j_call: TRBJ2-5; d_call: NA